Listed below are T cell receptor beta chains from one sample, sequenced in a study of blood T cell repertoires in COVID-19. Generated by immunoSEQ multiplex PCR, the TCRdb table keeps only in-frame clones and is missing some. The sample includes fewer than 250,000 clones, roughly nine tenths seen only once; the top ten take 11%. Source material: PBMCs or T cells enriched from blood (not recorded which). These receptor sequences come from a man aged 25-45 years who had recovered from COVID-19. Each CDR3 is given with its conserved first and last residue. The order of the fields is D gene, V gene, J gene, clone size, CDR3 DNA, CDR3 protein. The D gene is left open where the match is weak. The size of a clone is reported for some rows only, either as once, few or many, or as a class for expanded clones.

d_gene: TRBD1; v_gene: TRBV12-3/TRBV12-4; j_gene: TRBJ1-1; abundance: -; CDR3nt: TGTGCCAGCGGACAGGGGACTGAAGCTTTCTTT; CDR3aa: CASGQGTEAFF
d_gene: -; v_gene: TRBV18; j_gene: TRBJ1-1; abundance: -; CDR3nt: TGTGCCAGCTCCCGATCGGACAGCATGAACACTGAAGCTTTCTTT; CDR3aa: CASSRSDSMNTEAFF
d_gene: -; v_gene: TRBV19; j_gene: TRBJ1-5; abundance: -; CDR3nt: TGTGCCAGTAGTATAGATCGTCGCAATCAGCCCCAGCATTTT; CDR3aa: CASSIDRRNQPQHF
d_gene: TRBD1; v_gene: TRBV10-3; j_gene: TRBJ1-3; abundance: -; CDR3nt: TGTGCCATCAGACCAGGGGGTACTGGAAACACCATATATTTT; CDR3aa: CAIRPGGTGNTIYF
d_gene: TRBD2; v_gene: TRBV30; j_gene: TRBJ2-1; abundance: -; CDR3nt: TGTGCCTGGGGGACTAGTTACAATGAGCAGTTCTTC; CDR3aa: CAWGTSYNEQFF
d_gene: -; v_gene: TRBV7-3; j_gene: TRBJ2-7; abundance: -; CDR3nt: TGTGCCAGCCGGGAATCTCCCGAGCAGTACTTC; CDR3aa: CASRESPEQYF
d_gene: TRBD2; v_gene: TRBV7-6; j_gene: TRBJ2-3; abundance: -; CDR3nt: TGTGCCAGCAGCTTCCGGGGGACTAGCGGGGATACGCAGTATTTT; CDR3aa: CASSFRGTSGDTQYF
d_gene: -; v_gene: TRBV7-8; j_gene: TRBJ2-2; abundance: -; CDR3nt: TGTGCCAGCAGCGGGCTTAACACCGGGGAGCTGTTTTTT; CDR3aa: CASSGLNTGELFF
d_gene: -; v_gene: TRBV10-2; j_gene: TRBJ2-7; abundance: -; CDR3nt: TGCGCCAGCATGATGACAGGACTAGGTACCGTCGGAGGACCCTACGAGCAGTACTTC; CDR3aa: CASMMTGLGTVGGPYEQYF
d_gene: TRBD1; v_gene: TRBV7-2; j_gene: TRBJ2-7; abundance: -; CDR3nt: TGTGCCAGCAGCCCCCACAGGGGCGACTACGAGCAGTACTTC; CDR3aa: CASSPHRGDYEQYF
d_gene: TRBD1; v_gene: TRBV4-3; j_gene: TRBJ2-2; abundance: -; CDR3nt: TGCGCCAGCAGCCCTCGGACAGGAATGGTCGGGGAGCTGTTTTTT; CDR3aa: CASSPRTGMVGELFF
d_gene: -; v_gene: TRBV19; j_gene: TRBJ2-7; abundance: -; CDR3nt: TGTGCCAGTAGATCGTCCGAGGGTGGCGAGCAGTACTTC; CDR3aa: CASRSSEGGEQYF
d_gene: -; v_gene: TRBV4-2; j_gene: TRBJ1-2; abundance: -; CDR3nt: TGTGCCAGCAGCCAAGAAGTTTCAAAGCCCGCTAGCTACACCTTC; CDR3aa: CASSQEVSKPASYTF
d_gene: -; v_gene: TRBV11-2; j_gene: TRBJ2-2; abundance: -; CDR3nt: TGTGCCAGCAGCTTAGATCCGCTGGCCACCGGGGAGCTGTTTTTT; CDR3aa: CASSLDPLATGELFF
d_gene: TRBD2; v_gene: TRBV28; j_gene: TRBJ2-3; abundance: -; CDR3nt: TGTGCCAGCAGTCCCGGGGTTAGCGGGAGAGGCACAGATACGCAGTATTTT; CDR3aa: CASSPGVSGRGTDTQYF
d_gene: -; v_gene: TRBV7-2; j_gene: TRBJ1-2; abundance: few; CDR3nt: TGTGCCAGCAGCTTAGGGGGAGTGTCTGGTGGCTACACCTTC; CDR3aa: CASSLGGVSGGYTF
d_gene: -; v_gene: TRBV7-9; j_gene: TRBJ1-2; abundance: -; CDR3nt: TGTGCCAGCAGCCCAGAGGCTGAATATGGCTACACCTTC; CDR3aa: CASSPEAEYGYTF
d_gene: -; v_gene: TRBV3-1/TRBV3-2; j_gene: TRBJ2-7; abundance: -; CDR3nt: TGTGCCAGCAGCCAAGTAGGACTCAGGTCTCTCTACGAGCAGTACTTC; CDR3aa: CASSQVGLRSLYEQYF
d_gene: -; v_gene: TRBV28; j_gene: TRBJ2-7; abundance: -; CDR3nt: TGTGCCAGCAGTTTTAACTTCGGGGTAGATCAATACGAGCAGTACTTC; CDR3aa: CASSFNFGVDQYEQYF
d_gene: TRBD1; v_gene: TRBV6-5; j_gene: TRBJ2-7; abundance: -; CDR3nt: TGTGCCAGCAGTCCCACCGGGACAGGGGGCTACGAGCAGTACTTC; CDR3aa: CASSPTGTGGYEQYF
d_gene: -; v_gene: TRBV7-2; j_gene: TRBJ2-3; abundance: once; CDR3nt: TGTGCCAGCAGCTTGGACTGGCAAGATACGCAGTATTTT; CDR3aa: CASSLDWQDTQYF
d_gene: -; v_gene: TRBV24-1; j_gene: TRBJ1-2; abundance: -; CDR3nt: TGTGCCACCAGTGATTTGTCTTATGGCTACACCTTC; CDR3aa: CATSDLSYGYTF
d_gene: -; v_gene: TRBV5-1; j_gene: TRBJ1-1; abundance: -; CDR3nt: TGCGCCAGCAGGGTTCAGGGCAACACTGAAGCTTTCTTT; CDR3aa: CASRVQGNTEAFF
d_gene: TRBD2; v_gene: TRBV2; j_gene: TRBJ2-5; abundance: -; CDR3nt: TGTGCCAGCAGTCCGAGACTAGCGGGGGGTAAGGAGACCCAGTACTTC; CDR3aa: CASSPRLAGGKETQYF
d_gene: TRBD1; v_gene: TRBV5-1; j_gene: TRBJ2-7; abundance: -; CDR3nt: TGCGCCAGCAGCTTCCTACCCCAGGGGGCCTACGAGCAGTACTTC; CDR3aa: CASSFLPQGAYEQYF
d_gene: -; v_gene: TRBV4-2; j_gene: TRBJ2-1; abundance: -; CDR3nt: TGTGCCAGCAGCTATTTAAGGAGCTCCTACAATGAGCAGTTCTTC; CDR3aa: CASSYLRSSYNEQFF
d_gene: TRBD2; v_gene: TRBV28; j_gene: TRBJ2-7; abundance: -; CDR3nt: TGTGCCAGCAGTTCCGAGGGCCCGCTAGCGGGCTCCTACGAGCAGTACTTC; CDR3aa: CASSSEGPLAGSYEQYF
d_gene: TRBD1; v_gene: TRBV7-9; j_gene: TRBJ1-4; abundance: -; CDR3nt: TGTGCCAGCAGCCCCACGGGACAGGAAAATGAAAAACTGTTTTTT; CDR3aa: CASSPTGQENEKLFF
d_gene: TRBD1; v_gene: TRBV6-5; j_gene: TRBJ1-1; abundance: -; CDR3nt: TGTGCCAGCAGCCAGGGGGGGAACACTGAAGCTTTCTTT; CDR3aa: CASSQGGNTEAFF
d_gene: -; v_gene: TRBV3-1/TRBV3-2; j_gene: TRBJ2-7; abundance: -; CDR3nt: TGTGCCAGCGGAGTGTCCTACGAGCAGTACTTC; CDR3aa: CASGVSYEQYF
d_gene: TRBD1; v_gene: TRBV5-6; j_gene: TRBJ2-2; abundance: -; CDR3nt: TGTGCCAGCAGCTTGCGGGACAGGGTCACCGGGGAGCTGTTTTTT; CDR3aa: CASSLRDRVTGELFF
d_gene: TRBD1; v_gene: TRBV25-1; j_gene: TRBJ1-2; abundance: -; CDR3nt: TGTGCCAGCAGTGAGCCGGCAGGGGGAGACTATGGCTACACCTTC; CDR3aa: CASSEPAGGDYGYTF
d_gene: TRBD1; v_gene: TRBV29-1; j_gene: TRBJ1-5; abundance: -; CDR3nt: TGCAGCGTTGAAATGGCAGGGGGAGGCAATCAGCCCCAGCATTTT; CDR3aa: CSVEMAGGGNQPQHF
d_gene: -; v_gene: TRBV19; j_gene: TRBJ1-2; abundance: once; CDR3nt: TGTGCCAGTAGAACCGGGGGTGACTATGGCTACACCTTC; CDR3aa: CASRTGGDYGYTF
d_gene: -; v_gene: TRBV10-1; j_gene: TRBJ2-7; abundance: -; CDR3nt: TGCGCCAGCAGCCCCTCCGGGTCAAAGGAGCAGTACTTC; CDR3aa: CASSPSGSKEQYF
d_gene: -; v_gene: TRBV11-2; j_gene: TRBJ1-2; abundance: -; CDR3nt: TGTGCCAGCAGCTTAGTACCACAGGCATATGGCTACACCTTC; CDR3aa: CASSLVPQAYGYTF
d_gene: -; v_gene: TRBV28; j_gene: TRBJ1-2; abundance: -; CDR3nt: TGTGCCAGCAGTAACGGACTGTATGGCTACACCTTC; CDR3aa: CASSNGLYGYTF
d_gene: TRBD1; v_gene: TRBV28; j_gene: TRBJ2-7; abundance: -; CDR3nt: TGTGCCAGCAGGTCCGGGACAGGGATTTCCTACGAGCAGTACTTC; CDR3aa: CASRSGTGISYEQYF
d_gene: TRBD1; v_gene: TRBV5-1; j_gene: TRBJ1-2; abundance: once; CDR3nt: TGCGCCAGCAGTCTGGACAGGGTGGGGTATGGCTACACCTTC; CDR3aa: CASSLDRVGYGYTF
d_gene: -; v_gene: TRBV18; j_gene: TRBJ1-1; abundance: -; CDR3nt: TGTGCCAGCTCGGCGGAGATGAACACTGAAGCTTTCTTT; CDR3aa: CASSAEMNTEAFF
d_gene: -; v_gene: TRBV2; j_gene: TRBJ1-4; abundance: -; CDR3nt: TGTGCCAGCAGCCAAACTTCGGGACAATTTAATGAAAAACTGTTTTTT; CDR3aa: CASSQTSGQFNEKLFF
d_gene: TRBD1; v_gene: TRBV5-5; j_gene: TRBJ1-1; abundance: -; CDR3nt: TGTGCCAGCAGCCACGCCAGGGACAGGGTTTGGACTGAAGCTTTCTTT; CDR3aa: CASSHARDRVWTEAFF
d_gene: TRBD1; v_gene: TRBV2; j_gene: TRBJ1-6; abundance: few; CDR3nt: TGTGCCAGCACCGGACAGGGGGTCTTTTCACCCCTCCACTTT; CDR3aa: CASTGQGVFSPLHF
d_gene: TRBD1; v_gene: TRBV27; j_gene: TRBJ1-5; abundance: -; CDR3nt: TGTGCCAGCAGTTTCAGGGGGCTTCAGCCCCAGCATTTT; CDR3aa: CASSFRGLQPQHF
d_gene: -; v_gene: TRBV7-2; j_gene: TRBJ2-1; abundance: -; CDR3nt: TGTGCCAGCAGCTTGGGGTGGGGAGATGAGCAGTTCTTC; CDR3aa: CASSLGWGDEQFF
d_gene: -; v_gene: TRBV7-2; j_gene: TRBJ1-6; abundance: few; CDR3nt: TGTGCCAGCAGCTTAGATAGGGGAAATTCACCCCTCCACTTT; CDR3aa: CASSLDRGNSPLHF
d_gene: -; v_gene: TRBV19; j_gene: TRBJ2-2; abundance: few; CDR3nt: TGTGCCAGTAGTCACCGGACAGCAGCCGGGGAGCTGTTTTTT; CDR3aa: CASSHRTAAGELFF
d_gene: -; v_gene: TRBV15; j_gene: TRBJ2-1; abundance: once; CDR3nt: TGTGCCACCAGCCCGGGTGTTCCAGCGGCCTACAATGAGCAGTTCTTC; CDR3aa: CATSPGVPAAYNEQFF
d_gene: TRBD1; v_gene: TRBV10-2; j_gene: TRBJ2-7; abundance: -; CDR3nt: TGCGCCAGCCGGACAGGGGGGGGGATCTTGAACGAGCAGTACTTC; CDR3aa: CASRTGGGILNEQYF
d_gene: -; v_gene: TRBV5-4; j_gene: TRBJ2-5; abundance: -; CDR3nt: TGTGCCAGCAGCTTGAAACTAGCCCAAGAGACCCAGTACTTC; CDR3aa: CASSLKLAQETQYF
d_gene: -; v_gene: TRBV7-2; j_gene: TRBJ1-2; abundance: few; CDR3nt: TGTGCCAGCAGCCAACAGGGTTTGGACTATGGCTACACCTTC; CDR3aa: CASSQQGLDYGYTF
d_gene: -; v_gene: TRBV9; j_gene: TRBJ1-2; abundance: -; CDR3nt: TGTGCCAGCAGCGTAGAAGCCCAGGGCTATGGCTACACCTTC; CDR3aa: CASSVEAQGYGYTF
d_gene: -; v_gene: TRBV4-2; j_gene: TRBJ1-2; abundance: -; CDR3nt: TGTGCCAGCAGCCAAGATCTCGGGGGGGGCGCCTCTTGGGGATATGGCTACACCTTC; CDR3aa: CASSQDLGGGASWGYGYTF
d_gene: -; v_gene: TRBV4-2; j_gene: TRBJ2-5; abundance: -; CDR3nt: TGTGCCAGCAGCCAACGCCTAACCCAGTACTTC; CDR3aa: CASSQRLTQYF
d_gene: -; v_gene: TRBV6-5; j_gene: TRBJ2-7; abundance: -; CDR3nt: TGTGCCAGCAGTTACTCGAGACAGGCCTACGAGCAGTACTTC; CDR3aa: CASSYSRQAYEQYF
d_gene: TRBD1; v_gene: TRBV3-1/TRBV3-2; j_gene: TRBJ1-4; abundance: -; CDR3nt: TGTGCCAGCAGCCCGAGACAGGGGGCAGGTAATGAAAAACTGTTTTTT; CDR3aa: CASSPRQGAGNEKLFF
d_gene: -; v_gene: TRBV16; j_gene: TRBJ2-1; abundance: few; CDR3nt: TGTGCCAGCAGCCACTTCGACAGATACAATGAGCAGTTCTTC; CDR3aa: CASSHFDRYNEQFF
d_gene: -; v_gene: TRBV14; j_gene: TRBJ2-7; abundance: -; CDR3nt: TGTGCCAGCAGCCAAGCTGGGGGGTTATTCGTCGACGAGCAGTACTTC; CDR3aa: CASSQAGGLFVDEQYF
d_gene: -; v_gene: TRBV5-1; j_gene: TRBJ2-1; abundance: once; CDR3nt: TGCGCCAGCAGCTTGGCCCTAGCTGGTGAGCAGTTCTTC; CDR3aa: CASSLALAGEQFF